Presented here are 2 T cell receptor beta chains from one specimen sequenced in a study of CXCR3-negative and CXCR3-positive naive CD8 T cells. All TRB cDNA libraries came from 5' RACE performed with UMI labels. TCRdb re-called the 5' RACE reads and catalogs CDR3 proteins one per entry, DNA excluded. Its table records about 120,000 distinct CDR3 sequences. Broader study findings: TRB CDR3s were more hydrophobic in CXCR3-positive than in CXCR3-negative naive cells.

The antigens these receptors bind are not known. Sequenced material: naive CXCR3+ CD8+ T cells from blood. Documented subset: CD45RO-CCR7+CD27+CD95- naive CD8+ T cells expressing CXCR3 (TNR3+). The receptor source for this set is a human donor in good health. Some clones in this sample may be carry-over from other donors' samples.

The rearrangement links TRBV6-2 or TRBV6-3 to TRBJ1-1. Per the germline V gene, CDR1 is MNHEY and CDR2 is SVGEGT. The CDR3 runs to 13 residues. This chain's CDR3 is CASTHSLNTEAFF.

The rearrangement joins TRBV5-5 to TRBJ1-5; TCRdb picks TRBD1, but there is no DNA to check that call. The CDR3 extends over 15 amino acids. The germline V gene has CDR1 SGHKS and CDR2 YYEKEE (reference sequence). Here the CDR3 reads CASSLDGGGNQPQHF.